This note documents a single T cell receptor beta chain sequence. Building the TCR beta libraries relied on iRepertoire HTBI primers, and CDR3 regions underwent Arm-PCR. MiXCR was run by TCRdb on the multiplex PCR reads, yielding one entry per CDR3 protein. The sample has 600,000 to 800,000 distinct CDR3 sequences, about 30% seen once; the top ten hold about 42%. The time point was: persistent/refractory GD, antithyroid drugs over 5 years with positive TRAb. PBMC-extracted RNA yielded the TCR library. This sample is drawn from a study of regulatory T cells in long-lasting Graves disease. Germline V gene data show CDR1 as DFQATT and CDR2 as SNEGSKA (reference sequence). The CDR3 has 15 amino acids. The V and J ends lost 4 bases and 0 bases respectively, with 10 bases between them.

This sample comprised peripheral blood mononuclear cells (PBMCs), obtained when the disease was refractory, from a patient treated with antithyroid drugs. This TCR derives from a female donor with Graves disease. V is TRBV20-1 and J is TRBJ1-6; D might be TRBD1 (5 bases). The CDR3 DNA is TGCAGTGCTACCCCGGGGGGCTCCTATAATTCACCCCTCCACTTT. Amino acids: CSATPGGSYNSPLHF.